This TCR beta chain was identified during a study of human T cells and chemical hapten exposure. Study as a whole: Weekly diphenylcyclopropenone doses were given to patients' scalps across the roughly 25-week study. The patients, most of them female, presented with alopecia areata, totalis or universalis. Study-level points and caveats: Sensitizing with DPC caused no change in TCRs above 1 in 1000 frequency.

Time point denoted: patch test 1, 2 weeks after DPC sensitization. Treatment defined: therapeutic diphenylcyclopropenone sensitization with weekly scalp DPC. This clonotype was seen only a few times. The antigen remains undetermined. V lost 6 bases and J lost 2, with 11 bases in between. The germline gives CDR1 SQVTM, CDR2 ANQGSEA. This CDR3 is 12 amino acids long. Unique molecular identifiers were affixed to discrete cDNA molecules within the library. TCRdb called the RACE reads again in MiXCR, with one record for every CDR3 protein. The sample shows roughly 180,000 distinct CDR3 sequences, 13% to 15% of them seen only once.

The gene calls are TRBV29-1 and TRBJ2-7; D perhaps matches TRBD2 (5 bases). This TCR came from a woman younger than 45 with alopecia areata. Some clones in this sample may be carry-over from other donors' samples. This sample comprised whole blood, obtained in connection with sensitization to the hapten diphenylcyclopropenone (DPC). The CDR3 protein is CSVRTATYEQYF. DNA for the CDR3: TGCAGCGTCCGGACTGCCACCTACGAGCAGTACTTC.